This T cell receptor (beta chain) was sequenced for a study of identical twins. This clonotype has just a few counts. The antigen is not known. General study results and limits: Fewer insertions characterized abundant cord blood beta clonotypes, whereas memory repertoires showed none.

CDR3 length: 15 residues. V lost 6 bases and J lost 0, with 11 bases in between. Germline V gives CDR1 MNHEY, CDR2 SMNVEV (reference sequence). It was template switching that added a universal primer site, and there were unique molecular identifiers on the cDNA. A single record per CDR3 protein comes from TCRdb applying MiXCR to the 5' RACE reads. The sample lists 550,000 to 700,000 distinct CDR3 sequences, nearly 10% seen once, with 2.5% to 3.5% in the top ten. A further study also used this sample, focusing on yellow fever vaccine responses in identical twins.

Source material: PBMCs. The source of this sequence is a woman between 18 and 30 years old in good health. The rearrangement links TRBV27 to TRBJ1-4; D remains unclear. CDR3 nucleotides: TGTGCCAGCAGGGAACGATATGCAACTAATGAAAAACTGTTTTTT. Protein product: CASRERYATNEKLFF.